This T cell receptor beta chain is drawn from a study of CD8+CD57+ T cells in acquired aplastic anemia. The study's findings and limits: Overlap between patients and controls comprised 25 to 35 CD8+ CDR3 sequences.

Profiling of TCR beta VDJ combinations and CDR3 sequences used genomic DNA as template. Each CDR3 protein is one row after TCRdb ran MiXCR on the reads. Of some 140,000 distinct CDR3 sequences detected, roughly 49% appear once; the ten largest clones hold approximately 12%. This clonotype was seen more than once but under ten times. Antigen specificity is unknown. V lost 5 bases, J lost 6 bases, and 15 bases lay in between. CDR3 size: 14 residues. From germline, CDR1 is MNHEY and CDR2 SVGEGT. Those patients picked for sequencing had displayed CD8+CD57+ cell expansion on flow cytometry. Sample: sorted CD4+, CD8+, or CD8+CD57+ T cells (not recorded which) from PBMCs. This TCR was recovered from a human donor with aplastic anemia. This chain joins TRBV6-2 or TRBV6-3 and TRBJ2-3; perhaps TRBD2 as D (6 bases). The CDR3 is CASSLQPGVDTQYF. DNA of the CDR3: TGTGCCAGCAGTCTACAACCGGGGGTTGATACGCAGTATTTT.